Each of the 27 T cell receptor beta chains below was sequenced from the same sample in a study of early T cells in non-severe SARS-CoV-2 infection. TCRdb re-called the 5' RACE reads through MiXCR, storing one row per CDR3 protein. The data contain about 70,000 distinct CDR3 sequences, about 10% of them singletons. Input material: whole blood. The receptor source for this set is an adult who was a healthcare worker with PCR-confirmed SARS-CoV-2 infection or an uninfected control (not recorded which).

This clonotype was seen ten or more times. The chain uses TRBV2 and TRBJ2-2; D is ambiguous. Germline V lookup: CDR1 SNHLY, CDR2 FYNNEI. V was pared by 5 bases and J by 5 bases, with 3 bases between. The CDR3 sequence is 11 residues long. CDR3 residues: CASSYTGELFF. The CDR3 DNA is TGTGCCAGCAGTTATACCGGGGAGCTGTTTTTT.

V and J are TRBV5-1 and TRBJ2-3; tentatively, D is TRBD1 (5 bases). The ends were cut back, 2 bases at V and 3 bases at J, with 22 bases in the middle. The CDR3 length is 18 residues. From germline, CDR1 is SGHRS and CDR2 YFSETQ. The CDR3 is CASSFLTTSGIVTDTQYF. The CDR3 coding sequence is TGCGCCAGCAGCTTCTTAACCACGTCAGGGATAGTGACAGATACGCAGTATTTT.

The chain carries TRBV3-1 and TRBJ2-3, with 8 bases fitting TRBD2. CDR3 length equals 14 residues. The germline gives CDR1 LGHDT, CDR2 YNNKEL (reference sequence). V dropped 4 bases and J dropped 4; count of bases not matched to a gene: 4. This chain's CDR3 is CASSRRGGPDTQYF. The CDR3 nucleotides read TGTGCCAGCAGCCGCCGGGGGGGTCCAGATACGCAGTATTTT.

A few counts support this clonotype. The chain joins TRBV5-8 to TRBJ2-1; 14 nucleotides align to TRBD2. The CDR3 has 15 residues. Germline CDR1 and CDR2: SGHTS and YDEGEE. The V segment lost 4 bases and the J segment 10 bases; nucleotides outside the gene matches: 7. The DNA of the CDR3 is TGTGCCAGCAGCGCCGGGACTAGCGGGGGATCCGAGCAGTTCTTC. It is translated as CASSAGTSGGSEQFF.

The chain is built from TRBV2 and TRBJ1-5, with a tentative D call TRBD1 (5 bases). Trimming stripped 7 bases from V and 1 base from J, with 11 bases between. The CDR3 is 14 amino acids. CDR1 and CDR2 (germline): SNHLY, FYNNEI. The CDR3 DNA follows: TGTGCCAGCATGGGGGTTATGAGCAATCAGCCCCAGCATTTT. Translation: CASMGVMSNQPQHF.

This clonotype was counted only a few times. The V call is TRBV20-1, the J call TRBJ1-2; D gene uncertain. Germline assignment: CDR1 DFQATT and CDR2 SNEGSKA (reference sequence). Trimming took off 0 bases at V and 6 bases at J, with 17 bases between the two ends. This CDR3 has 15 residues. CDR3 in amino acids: CSARDFRSQRDGYTF. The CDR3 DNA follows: TGCAGTGCTAGAGATTTTCGGTCCCAAAGGGATGGCTACACCTTC.

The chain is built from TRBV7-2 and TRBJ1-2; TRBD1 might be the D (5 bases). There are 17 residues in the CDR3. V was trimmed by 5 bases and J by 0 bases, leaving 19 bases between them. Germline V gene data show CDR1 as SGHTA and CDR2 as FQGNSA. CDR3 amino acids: CASSMTAQGAANYGYTF. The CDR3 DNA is TGTGCCAGCAGCATGACTGCGCAGGGCGCTGCTAACTATGGCTACACCTTC.

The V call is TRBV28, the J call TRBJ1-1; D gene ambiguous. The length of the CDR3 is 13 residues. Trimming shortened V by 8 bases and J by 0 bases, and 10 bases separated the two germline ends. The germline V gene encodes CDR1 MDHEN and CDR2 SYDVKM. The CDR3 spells CASFPYMNTEAFF. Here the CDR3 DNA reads TGTGCCAGCTTTCCGTATATGAACACTGAAGCTTTCTTT.

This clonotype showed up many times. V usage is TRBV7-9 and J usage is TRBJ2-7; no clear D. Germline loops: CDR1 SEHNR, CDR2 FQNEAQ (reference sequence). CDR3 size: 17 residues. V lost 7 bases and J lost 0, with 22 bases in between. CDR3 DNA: TGTGCCAGCACCCCTCGTTGGCGAGACACACCCTCCTACGAGCAGTACTTC. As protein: CASTPRWRDTPSYEQYF.

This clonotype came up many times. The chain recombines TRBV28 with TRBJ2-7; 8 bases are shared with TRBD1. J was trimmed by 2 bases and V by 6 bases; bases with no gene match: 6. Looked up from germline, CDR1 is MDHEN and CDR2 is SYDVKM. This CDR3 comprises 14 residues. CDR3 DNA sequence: TGTGCCAGCAGATTCGACAGGGGCGCCTACGAGCAGTACTTC. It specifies CASRFDRGAYEQYF.

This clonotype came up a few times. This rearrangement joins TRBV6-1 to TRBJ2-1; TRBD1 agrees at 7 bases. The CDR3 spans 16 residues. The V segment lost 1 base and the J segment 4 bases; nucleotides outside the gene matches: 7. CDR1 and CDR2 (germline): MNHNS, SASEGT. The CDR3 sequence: CASSEETGFEYNEQFF. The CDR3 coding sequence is TGTGCCAGCAGTGAAGAGACAGGGTTCGAGTACAATGAGCAGTTCTTC.

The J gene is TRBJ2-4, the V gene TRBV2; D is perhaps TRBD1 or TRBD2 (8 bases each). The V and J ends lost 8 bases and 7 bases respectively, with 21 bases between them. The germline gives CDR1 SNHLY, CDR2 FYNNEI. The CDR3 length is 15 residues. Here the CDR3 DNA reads TGTGCCAGCTCTGGGTGGCGGGGGGACAGGAACATTCAGTACTTC. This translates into CASSGWRGDRNIQYF.

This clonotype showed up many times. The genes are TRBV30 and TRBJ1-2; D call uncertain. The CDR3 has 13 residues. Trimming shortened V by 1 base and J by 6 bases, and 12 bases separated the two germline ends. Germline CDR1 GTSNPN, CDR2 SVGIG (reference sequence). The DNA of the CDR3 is TGTGCCTGGAGTGGGTCGACCTTTCATGGCTACACCTTC. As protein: CAWSGSTFHGYTF.

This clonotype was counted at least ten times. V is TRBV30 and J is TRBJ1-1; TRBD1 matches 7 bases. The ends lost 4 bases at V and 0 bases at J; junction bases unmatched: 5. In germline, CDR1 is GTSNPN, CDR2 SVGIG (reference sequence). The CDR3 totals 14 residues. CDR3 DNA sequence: TGTGCCTGGAAGGGGGACAGTATGAACACTGAAGCTTTCTTT. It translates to CAWKGDSMNTEAFF.

Here the CDR3 reads CASSQGIEAFF. CDR3 coding DNA: TGTGCCAGCAGCCAGGGTATTGAAGCTTTCTTT. J is TRBJ1-1 and V is TRBV2; D possibly corresponds to TRBD1 (5 bases). The germline V gene has CDR1 SNHLY and CDR2 FYNNEI. The CDR3 is made up of 11 amino acids. Trimming pared 6 bases from V and 7 bases from J, leaving 9 bases between.

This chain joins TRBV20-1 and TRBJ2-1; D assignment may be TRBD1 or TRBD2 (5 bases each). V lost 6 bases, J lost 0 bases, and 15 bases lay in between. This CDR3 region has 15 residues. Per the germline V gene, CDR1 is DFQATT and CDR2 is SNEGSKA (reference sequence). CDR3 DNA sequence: TGCAGTGCAGAAATCGGGGCGAGCTCCTACAATGAGCAGTTCTTC. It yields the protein CSAEIGASSYNEQFF.

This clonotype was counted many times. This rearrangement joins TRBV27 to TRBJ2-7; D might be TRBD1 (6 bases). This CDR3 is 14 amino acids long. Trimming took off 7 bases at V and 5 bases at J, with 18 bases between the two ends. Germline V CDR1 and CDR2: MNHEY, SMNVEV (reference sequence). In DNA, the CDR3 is TGTGCCAGCAAACCGGGGACATTAAGCGACGAGCAGTACTTC. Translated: CASKPGTLSDEQYF.

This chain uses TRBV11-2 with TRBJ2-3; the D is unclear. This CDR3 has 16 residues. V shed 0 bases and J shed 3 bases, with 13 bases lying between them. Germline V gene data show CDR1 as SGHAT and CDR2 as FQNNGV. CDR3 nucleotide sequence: TGTGCCAGCAGCTTAGAAGTCCTAGAACGGACAGATACGCAGTATTTT. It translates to CASSLEVLERTDTQYF.

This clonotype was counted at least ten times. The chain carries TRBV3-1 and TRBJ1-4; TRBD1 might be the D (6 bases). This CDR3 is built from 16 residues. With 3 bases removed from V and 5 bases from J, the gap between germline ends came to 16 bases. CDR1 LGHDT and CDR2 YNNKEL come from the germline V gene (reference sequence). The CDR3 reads CASSQSAGARNEKLFF. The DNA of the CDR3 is TGTGCCAGCAGCCAGTCCGCGGGGGCGAGAAATGAAAAACTGTTTTTT.

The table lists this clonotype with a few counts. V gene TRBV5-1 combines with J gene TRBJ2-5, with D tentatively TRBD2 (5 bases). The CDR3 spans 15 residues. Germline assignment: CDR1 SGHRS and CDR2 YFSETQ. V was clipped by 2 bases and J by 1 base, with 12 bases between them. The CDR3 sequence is CASSFEGPPQETQYF. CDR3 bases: TGCGCCAGCAGCTTTGAGGGCCCACCCCAAGAGACCCAGTACTTC. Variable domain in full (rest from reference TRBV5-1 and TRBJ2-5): KAGVTQTPRYLIKTRGQQVTLSCSPISGHRSVSWYQQTPGQGLQFLFEYFSETQRNKGNFPGRFSGRQFSNSRSEMNVSTLELGDSALYLCASSFEGPPQETQYFGPGTRLLVL.

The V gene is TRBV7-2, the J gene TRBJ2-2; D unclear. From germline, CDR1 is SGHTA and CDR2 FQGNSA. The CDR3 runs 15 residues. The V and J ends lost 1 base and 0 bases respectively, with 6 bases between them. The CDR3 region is CASSLGPSNTGELFF. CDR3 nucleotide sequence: TGTGCCAGCAGCTTAGGACCCTCGAACACCGGGGAGCTGTTTTTT.

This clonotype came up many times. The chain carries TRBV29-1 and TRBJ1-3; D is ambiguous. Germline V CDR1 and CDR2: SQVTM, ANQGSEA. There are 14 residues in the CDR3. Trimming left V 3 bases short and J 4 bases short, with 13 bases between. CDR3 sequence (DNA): TGCAGCGTTGACGGTCAATCGGAAGGAAACACCATATATTTT. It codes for CSVDGQSEGNTIYF.

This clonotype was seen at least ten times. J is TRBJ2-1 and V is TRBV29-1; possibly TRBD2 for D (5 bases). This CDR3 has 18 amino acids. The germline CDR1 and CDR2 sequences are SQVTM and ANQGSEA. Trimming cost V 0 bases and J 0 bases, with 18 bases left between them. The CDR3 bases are TGCAGCGTTGAAGAGGGGTTGGCTACCCGGGGCTCCTACAATGAGCAGTTCTTC. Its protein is CSVEEGLATRGSYNEQFF.

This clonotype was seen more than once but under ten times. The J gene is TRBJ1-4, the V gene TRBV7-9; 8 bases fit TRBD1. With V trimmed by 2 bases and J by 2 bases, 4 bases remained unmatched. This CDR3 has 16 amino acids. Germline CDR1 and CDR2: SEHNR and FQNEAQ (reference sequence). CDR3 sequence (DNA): TGTGCCAGCAGCTTACAGGGGGCCAGGACTAATGAAAAACTGTTTTTT. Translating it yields CASSLQGARTNEKLFF.

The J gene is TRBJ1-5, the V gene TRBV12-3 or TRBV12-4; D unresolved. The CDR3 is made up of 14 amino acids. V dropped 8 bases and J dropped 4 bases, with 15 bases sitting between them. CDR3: CASLRGTTNQPQHF. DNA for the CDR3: TGTGCCAGCCTTAGAGGCACTACGAATCAGCCCCAGCATTTT.

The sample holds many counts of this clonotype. The chain's CDR3 is CASSLFLAGVETQYF. CDR3 in DNA: TGTGCCAGCAGCTTATTCCTAGCGGGGGTGGAGACCCAGTACTTC. V and J are TRBV7-9 and TRBJ2-5; 10 bases fit TRBD2. Germline loops: CDR1 SEHNR, CDR2 FQNEAQ (reference sequence). The CDR3 totals 15 residues. Germline trimming cut 2 bases from V and 5 bases from J; bases unmatched to any gene: 5. The variable domain in full, with the rest retrieved from reference TRBV7-9 and TRBJ2-5, is DTGVSQNPRHKITKRGQNVTFRCDPISEHNRLYWYRQTLGQGPEFLTYFQNEAQLEKSRLLSDRFSAERPKGSFSTLEIQRTEQGDSAMYLCASSLFLAGVETQYFGPGTRLLVL.

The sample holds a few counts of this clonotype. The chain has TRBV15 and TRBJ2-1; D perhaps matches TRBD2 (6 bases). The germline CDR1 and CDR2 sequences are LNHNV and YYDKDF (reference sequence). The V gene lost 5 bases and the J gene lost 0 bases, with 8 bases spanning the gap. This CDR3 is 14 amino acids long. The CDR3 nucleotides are TGTGCCACCAGCGGCGGGGACTCCTACAATGAGCAGTTCTTC. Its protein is CATSGGDSYNEQFF.